The rows below give T cell receptor beta chains drawn from one sample of a study of T cells in localized non-small cell lung cancer. TCRdb keeps only in-frame clones here, not all; method: immunoSEQ multiplex PCR. The profile shows over 40,000 clones, about 88% of them singletons. This specimen consisted of peripheral blood, obtained before any cancer treatment. Every receptor here comes from a female donor older than 55 with stage I squamous cell lung carcinoma. The CDR3 runs from the conserved cysteine through the conserved F or W. A D gene is named only where the DNA matches it firmly. The listing skips clone size in some rows; elsewhere it reads once, few, many or a size class.

CDR3aa: CASRSSTGSYEQYF
CDR3nt: TGTGCCAGCAGATCCTCGACAGGGTCCTACGAGCAGTACTTC
v_gene: TRBV6-5
d_gene: TRBD1
j_gene: TRBJ2-7
abundance: .

CDR3aa: CASSPRQAGGPGSTDTQYF
CDR3nt: TGTGCCAGCTCACCACGACAGGCGGGAGGGCCAGGGAGCACAGATACGCAGTATTTT
v_gene: TRBV18
d_gene: TRBD2
j_gene: TRBJ2-3
abundance: .

CDR3aa: CASTWGLGMSAGELFF
CDR3nt: TGTGCCAGCACCTGGGGGTTAGGAATGTCAGCCGGGGAGCTGTTTTTT
v_gene: TRBV9
d_gene: .
j_gene: TRBJ2-2
abundance: .

CDR3aa: CASSYGDSGRGETQYF
CDR3nt: TGTGCCAGCAGCTACGGTGATAGCGGGAGGGGAGAGACCCAGTACTTC
v_gene: TRBV7-9
d_gene: TRBD2
j_gene: TRBJ2-5
abundance: few

CDR3aa: CASSQTANYGYTF
CDR3nt: TGTGCCAGCAGTCAGACGGCTAACTATGGCTACACCTTC
v_gene: TRBV6-1
d_gene: .
j_gene: TRBJ1-2
abundance: .

CDR3aa: CASSLSLGTRDYEQYF
CDR3nt: TGTGCCAGCAGTTTATCCCTCGGGACTAGGGACTACGAGCAGTACTTC
v_gene: TRBV28
d_gene: TRBD2
j_gene: TRBJ2-7
abundance: once

CDR3aa: CASSLSMGTYEQFF
CDR3nt: TGTGCCAGCAGCTTGTCAATGGGGACGTATGAACAGTTCTTC
v_gene: TRBV7-9
d_gene: .
j_gene: TRBJ2-1
abundance: .

CDR3aa: CASSLQRVDTQYF
CDR3nt: TGTGCCAGCAGCTTACAGAGGGTAGATACGCAGTATTTT
v_gene: TRBV7-3
d_gene: .
j_gene: TRBJ2-3
abundance: .

CDR3aa: CASTGLGVGYGYTF
CDR3nt: TGTGCCAGCACCGGCTTAGGTGTTGGCTATGGCTACACCTTC
v_gene: TRBV11-2
d_gene: .
j_gene: TRBJ1-2
abundance: .

CDR3aa: CASSLERTSGEQYF
CDR3nt: TGTGCCAGCAGCTTGGAGAGGACTAGCGGAGAGCAGTACTTC
v_gene: TRBV5-4
d_gene: TRBD2
j_gene: TRBJ2-7
abundance: .

CDR3aa: CASSQLSGGSYNEQFF
CDR3nt: TGCGCCAGCAGCCAACTCAGCGGGGGGTCCTACAATGAGCAGTTCTTC
v_gene: TRBV4-3
d_gene: TRBD2
j_gene: TRBJ2-1
abundance: .

CDR3aa: CASSLALGGAALEAFF
CDR3nt: TGCGCCAGCAGCTTGGCTCTCGGGGGGGCGGCTCTTGAAGCTTTCTTT
v_gene: TRBV5-1
d_gene: .
j_gene: TRBJ1-1
abundance: .

CDR3aa: CSVEGRVAGGPNEQFF
CDR3nt: TGCAGCGTTGAAGGCAGGGTAGCGGGAGGACCGAATGAGCAGTTCTTC
v_gene: TRBV29-1
d_gene: TRBD2
j_gene: TRBJ2-1
abundance: .

CDR3aa: CASSYSFGGRLTEAFF
CDR3nt: TGTGCCAGCAGTTACTCATTCGGGGGCCGGTTAACTGAAGCTTTCTTT
v_gene: TRBV6-5
d_gene: .
j_gene: TRBJ1-1
abundance: .

CDR3aa: CASSSGAESGETQYF
CDR3nt: TGTGCCAGCAGTTCCGGGGCGGAGTCCGGAGAGACCCAGTACTTC
v_gene: TRBV7-3
d_gene: .
j_gene: TRBJ2-5
abundance: .

CDR3aa: CASSLGMNTGELFF
CDR3nt: TGTGCCAGCAGCTTAGGGATGAACACCGGGGAGCTGTTTTTT
v_gene: TRBV7-2
d_gene: .
j_gene: TRBJ2-2
abundance: .

CDR3aa: CSVQPVRGRETQYF
CDR3nt: TGCAGCGTCCAACCAGTCAGGGGACGAGAGACCCAGTACTTC
v_gene: TRBV29-1
d_gene: .
j_gene: TRBJ2-5
abundance: .

CDR3aa: CASSENGLAVNEQFF
CDR3nt: TGCGCCAGCAGTGAGAATGGTCTAGCGGTCAATGAGCAGTTCTTC
v_gene: TRBV10-1
d_gene: TRBD2
j_gene: TRBJ2-1
abundance: few

CDR3aa: CASSIRGRGLAGPQETQYF
CDR3nt: TGTGCCAGTAGTATTCGAGGGAGAGGTCTAGCCGGGCCCCAAGAGACCCAGTACTTC
v_gene: TRBV19
d_gene: .
j_gene: TRBJ2-5
abundance: .

CDR3aa: CASSYSTGGGYGYTF
CDR3nt: TGTGCCAGCAGTTACTCGACAGGGGGAGGGTATGGCTACACCTTC
v_gene: TRBV6-5
d_gene: TRBD1
j_gene: TRBJ1-2
abundance: .

CDR3aa: CASSEKVAGYNEQFF
CDR3nt: TGTGCCAGCAGTGAAAAAGTAGCGGGATACAATGAGCAGTTCTTC
v_gene: TRBV2
d_gene: TRBD2
j_gene: TRBJ2-1
abundance: .

CDR3aa: CASQSGSKYEQYF
CDR3nt: TGTGCCAGCCAGAGCGGGAGTAAATACGAGCAGTACTTC
v_gene: TRBV18
d_gene: TRBD2
j_gene: TRBJ2-7
abundance: once

CDR3aa: CASSLPPGGFYNEQFF
CDR3nt: TGCGCCAGCAGCCTACCTCCAGGGGGCTTCTACAATGAGCAGTTCTTC
v_gene: TRBV4-1
d_gene: TRBD1
j_gene: TRBJ2-1
abundance: .

CDR3aa: CASSLGPLADQETQYF
CDR3nt: TGTGCCAGCAGCTTAGGGCCACTAGCGGACCAAGAGACCCAGTACTTC
v_gene: TRBV11-2
d_gene: TRBD2
j_gene: TRBJ2-5
abundance: .

CDR3aa: CASRTGGAQGSYGYTF
CDR3nt: TGTGCCAGCAGGACTGGTGGGGCCCAAGGGAGCTATGGCTACACCTTC
v_gene: TRBV28
d_gene: .
j_gene: TRBJ1-2
abundance: .

CDR3aa: CASSLGGNWAKNIQYF
CDR3nt: TGCGCCAGCAGCTTGGGCGGGAATTGGGCCAAAAACATTCAGTACTTC
v_gene: TRBV5-1
d_gene: .
j_gene: TRBJ2-4
abundance: .

CDR3aa: CARRGREADEQYF
CDR3nt: TGTGCCCGCCGCGGGCGGGAGGCGGACGAGCAGTACTTC
v_gene: TRBV19
d_gene: TRBD2
j_gene: TRBJ2-7
abundance: .

CDR3aa: CASSPLPRNTEAFF
CDR3nt: TGTGCCAGCTCACCTCTCCCCCGAAACACTGAAGCTTTCTTT
v_gene: TRBV18
d_gene: .
j_gene: TRBJ1-1
abundance: .

CDR3aa: CATKGAGGELFF
CDR3nt: TGCGCTACCAAAGGGGCAGGCGGGGAGCTGTTTTTT
v_gene: TRBV10-1
d_gene: .
j_gene: TRBJ2-2
abundance: .

CDR3aa: CASSDPREANEKLFF
CDR3nt: TGTGCCAGCAGTGATCCCAGGGAGGCTAATGAAAAACTGTTTTTT
v_gene: TRBV25-1
d_gene: .
j_gene: TRBJ1-4
abundance: .

CDR3aa: CASSLRSGSRTGELFF
CDR3nt: TGTGCCAGCAGCTTGCGAAGCGGGAGTCGCACCGGGGAGCTGTTTTTT
v_gene: TRBV7-2
d_gene: TRBD2
j_gene: TRBJ2-2
abundance: .

CDR3aa: CASSRQGNQPQHF
CDR3nt: TGCGCCAGCAGCCGACAGGGGAATCAGCCCCAGCATTTT
v_gene: TRBV5-1
d_gene: TRBD1
j_gene: TRBJ1-5
abundance: .

CDR3aa: CASTPLGVEKAQYF
CDR3nt: TGTGCCAGCACCCCGTTGGGGGTGGAGAAAGCCCAGTACTTC
v_gene: TRBV6-6
d_gene: .
j_gene: TRBJ2-5
abundance: .

CDR3aa: CASSLTPEAVGGGYTF
CDR3nt: TGTGCCAGCAGCTTAACCCCGGAGGCGGTCGGCGGAGGCTACACCTTC
v_gene: TRBV11-1
d_gene: .
j_gene: TRBJ1-2
abundance: .

CDR3aa: CAAGLGATGELFF
CDR3nt: TGTGCCGCGGGACTAGGAGCCACCGGGGAGCTGTTTTTT
v_gene: TRBV19
d_gene: TRBD2
j_gene: TRBJ2-2
abundance: .

CDR3aa: CAWSVHVGIAVDIMETQYF
CDR3nt: TGTGCCTGGAGTGTACATGTGGGGATAGCGGTGGATATAATGGAGACCCAGTACTTC
v_gene: TRBV30
d_gene: .
j_gene: TRBJ2-5
abundance: .

CDR3aa: CASSTTTKAPGQNYGYTF
CDR3nt: TGTGCCAGCTCAACCACCACCAAGGCCCCCGGACAGAACTATGGCTACACCTTC
v_gene: TRBV18
d_gene: .
j_gene: TRBJ1-2
abundance: .

CDR3aa: CASSIDGRARRREQYF
CDR3nt: TGTGCCAGTAGTATAGATGGGAGGGCCCGGCGGAGGGAGCAGTACTTC
v_gene: TRBV19
d_gene: TRBD2
j_gene: TRBJ2-7
abundance: once

CDR3aa: CASRSMDRVVTEAFF
CDR3nt: TGTGCCAGCAGGTCAATGGACAGGGTTGTCACTGAAGCTTTCTTT
v_gene: TRBV6-5
d_gene: TRBD1
j_gene: TRBJ1-1
abundance: .

CDR3aa: CSVETGNTDTQYF
CDR3nt: TGCAGCGTTGAGACAGGGAACACAGATACGCAGTATTTT
v_gene: TRBV29-1
d_gene: TRBD1
j_gene: TRBJ2-3
abundance: .

CDR3aa: CASSSRASYNEQFF
CDR3nt: TGTGCCAGCAGTAGTAGGGCCTCCTACAATGAGCAGTTCTTC
v_gene: TRBV2
d_gene: .
j_gene: TRBJ2-1
abundance: once

CDR3aa: CASSSGTLAGGPDEQFF
CDR3nt: TGTGCCAGCAGCTCCGGCACACTAGCGGGAGGGCCGGATGAGCAGTTCTTC
v_gene: TRBV11-2
d_gene: TRBD2
j_gene: TRBJ2-1
abundance: .

CDR3aa: CATSRDQNPTHYGYTF
CDR3nt: TGTGCCACCAGCAGAGACCAAAACCCGACACACTATGGCTACACCTTC
v_gene: TRBV15
d_gene: .
j_gene: TRBJ1-2
abundance: .

CDR3aa: CASSVPGDTQYF
CDR3nt: TGTGCCAGCAGCGTCCCGGGGGATACGCAGTATTTT
v_gene: TRBV9
d_gene: .
j_gene: TRBJ2-3
abundance: .